This passage covers 2 T cell receptor beta chains from one sample sequenced in a study of shared clonotypes between healthy human individuals (TCRdb year 2020). Receptors were amplified or captured by the immunoSEQ multiplex PCR assay. Here the immuneACCESS table is served through TCRdb, limited to in-frame sequences with V and J called. Missing clones are a known gap in these copies; in checked studies unresolved V genes cover under half, and the rest lacks a known reason. In all, the sample holds 700,000 or so clones, and about three quarters of those were seen once. Together, the top ten hold about 1.8% of the sample. Sequenced input: memory CD4+ T cells sorted from blood. This sample's cell subset or site label indicates: CD45RA-negative fraction. The receptors stem from a woman aged 25 to 39 in good health.

The J gene is TRBJ2-5, the V gene TRBV27, with TRBD1 matching over 7 bases. The DNA end lines up better with TRBJ2-7; the J call may be wrong. The CDR3 contains 15 residues. CDR1 MNHEY and CDR2 SMNVEV come from the germline V gene (reference sequence). The CDR3 sequence: CASSLTATGNYEQYF. Written as DNA, the CDR3 is TGTGCCAGCAGTTTAACCGCGACAGGGAACTACGAGCAGTACTTC.

The V and J genes are TRBV5-1 and TRBJ2-5, with 14 bases aligning to TRBD2. Germline assignment: CDR1 SGHRS and CDR2 YFSETQ. Trimming cost V 4 bases and J 1 base; bases outside gene matches: 3. The CDR3 is 16 residues long. This chain's CDR3 is CASSVGLAGVQETQYF. CDR3 nucleotide sequence: TGCGCCAGCAGCGTGGGACTAGCGGGAGTCCAAGAGACCCAGTACTTC. Looking up the rest from reference TRBV5-1 and TRBJ2-5 gives the full variable domain: KAGVTQTPRYLIKTRGQQVTLSCSPISGHRSVSWYQQTPGQGLQFLFEYFSETQRNKGNFPGRFSGRQFSNSRSEMNVSTLELGDSALYLCASSVGLAGVQETQYFGPGTRLLVL.